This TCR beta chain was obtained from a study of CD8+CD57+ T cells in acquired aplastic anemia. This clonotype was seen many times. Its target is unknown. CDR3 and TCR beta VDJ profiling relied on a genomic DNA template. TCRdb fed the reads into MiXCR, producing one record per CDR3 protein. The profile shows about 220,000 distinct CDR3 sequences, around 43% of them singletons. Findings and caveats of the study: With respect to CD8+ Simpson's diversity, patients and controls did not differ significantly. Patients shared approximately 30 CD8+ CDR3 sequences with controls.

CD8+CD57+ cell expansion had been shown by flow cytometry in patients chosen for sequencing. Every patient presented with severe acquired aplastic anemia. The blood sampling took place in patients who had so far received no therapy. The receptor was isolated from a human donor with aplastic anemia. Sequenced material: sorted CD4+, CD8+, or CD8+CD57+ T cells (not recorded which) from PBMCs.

The CDR3 DNA reads as TGTGCCAGCAGCTCTTGGGGCGGAGGCACTGAAGCTTTCTTT. Its translation is CASSSWGGGTEAFF. V and J are TRBV14 and TRBJ1-1, with a weak D call TRBD1 (5 bases). CDR3 length equals 14 residues. Germline V gene data show CDR1 as SGHDN and CDR2 as FVKESK. The V end was cut by 5 bases, the J end by 4 bases, with 14 bases between.